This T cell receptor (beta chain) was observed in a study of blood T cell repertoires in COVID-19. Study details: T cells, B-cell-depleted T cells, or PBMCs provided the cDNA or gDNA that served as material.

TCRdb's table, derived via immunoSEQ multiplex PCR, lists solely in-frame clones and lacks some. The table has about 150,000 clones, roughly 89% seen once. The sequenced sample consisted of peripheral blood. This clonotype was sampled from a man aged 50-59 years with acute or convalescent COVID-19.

The CDR3 is CASSYNRVIQGGYTF. CDR3 DNA sequence: TGTGCCAGCAGTTATAACAGGGTCATTCAAGGCGGCTACACCTTC. The rearrangement links TRBV6-8 to TRBJ1-2; D might be TRBD1 (6 bases). The germline V gene has CDR1 MNHGY and CDR2 SAAAGT. Trimming pared 3 bases from V and 8 bases from J, leaving 19 bases between. The CDR3 has 15 amino acids.